These T cell receptor beta chains were read from a single sample in a study of blood T cell repertoires in COVID-19. Repertoires were generated with immunoSEQ multiplex PCR, while TCRdb's copy carries only in-frame clones and drops some. The table has 65,000 to 95,000 clones, about 88% seen once. Material: peripheral blood. These receptors originate from a man in his sixties or seventies with active or convalescent COVID-19. Each CDR3 is given with its conserved first and last residue. The D gene is left open where the match is weak. Part of the rows lack a size; the others show once, few, many or a class for expanded clones.

clone_size: .; d_call: .; v_call: TRBV2; j_call: TRBJ2-5; cdr3_aa: CASSEAYQTEQETQYF; cdr3_nt: TGTGCCAGCAGTGAAGCGTATCAGACAGAACAAGAGACCCAGTACTTC
clone_size: .; d_call: TRBD2; v_call: TRBV7-2; j_call: TRBJ2-5; cdr3_aa: CASSLWGLAGGQETQYF; cdr3_nt: TGTGCCAGCAGCCTATGGGGACTAGCGGGGGGTCAAGAGACCCAGTACTTC
clone_size: .; d_call: .; v_call: TRBV13; j_call: TRBJ2-1; cdr3_aa: CASSIGRGTYNEQFF; cdr3_nt: TGTGCCAGCTCAATTGGGAGGGGGACTTACAATGAGCAGTTCTTC
clone_size: .; d_call: TRBD1; v_call: TRBV7-2; j_call: TRBJ1-1; cdr3_aa: CASSPDRTEAFF; cdr3_nt: TGTGCCAGCAGCCCGGACAGGACGGAAGCTTTCTTT
clone_size: .; d_call: .; v_call: TRBV28; j_call: TRBJ1-4; cdr3_aa: CASRNRVRPPNFEKLFF; cdr3_nt: TGTGCCAGCAGAAACAGGGTTCGCCCTCCCAATTTCGAAAAACTGTTTTTT
clone_size: once; d_call: TRBD1; v_call: TRBV29-1; j_call: TRBJ1-4; cdr3_aa: CSVWGQGGEKLFF; cdr3_nt: TGCAGCGTTTGGGGACAGGGAGGAGAAAAACTGTTTTTT
clone_size: few; d_call: TRBD1; v_call: TRBV28; j_call: TRBJ1-5; cdr3_aa: CASSAEDRALSQPQHF; cdr3_nt: TGTGCCAGCAGTGCGGAGGACAGGGCCCTGAGTCAGCCCCAGCATTTT
clone_size: .; d_call: .; v_call: TRBV2; j_call: TRBJ1-2; cdr3_aa: CASSEATAFNYGYTF; cdr3_nt: TGTGCCAGCAGTGAAGCGACAGCCTTTAACTATGGCTACACCTTC
clone_size: .; d_call: .; v_call: TRBV19; j_call: TRBJ1-2; cdr3_aa: CASSIEAPGGRVYTF; cdr3_nt: TGTGCCAGTAGTATAGAGGCCCCGGGAGGTCGAGTCTACACCTTC
clone_size: .; d_call: .; v_call: TRBV12-3/TRBV12-4; j_call: TRBJ1-3; cdr3_aa: CASSFAGNTIYF; cdr3_nt: TGTGCCAGCAGCTTCGCTGGAAACACCATATATTTT
clone_size: .; d_call: .; v_call: TRBV5-6; j_call: TRBJ1-3; cdr3_aa: CASSLRRGYSGNTIYF; cdr3_nt: TGTGCCAGCAGCTTACGACGGGGTTACTCTGGAAACACCATATATTTT
clone_size: .; d_call: .; v_call: TRBV7-2; j_call: TRBJ2-7; cdr3_aa: CASSSLREDGQYEQYF; cdr3_nt: TGTGCCAGCAGCTCCCTCCGGGAGGACGGACAGTACGAGCAGTACTTC
clone_size: .; d_call: .; v_call: TRBV21-1; j_call: TRBJ1-2; cdr3_aa: CASSARDRPWYGYTF; cdr3_nt: TGTGCCAGCAGCGCCCGGGACAGGCCCTGGTATGGCTACACCTTC
clone_size: .; d_call: TRBD1; v_call: TRBV30; j_call: TRBJ1-2; cdr3_aa: CAWEKDRGVYGYTF; cdr3_nt: TGTGCCTGGGAAAAGGACAGGGGGGTCTATGGCTACACCTTC
clone_size: .; d_call: TRBD2; v_call: TRBV6-5; j_call: TRBJ2-1; cdr3_aa: CASSYRGVGYNEQFF; cdr3_nt: TGTGCCAGCAGTTACCGGGGGGTGGGATACAATGAGCAGTTCTTC
clone_size: .; d_call: .; v_call: TRBV12-3/TRBV12-4; j_call: TRBJ1-2; cdr3_aa: CASSTNRVPGYTF; cdr3_nt: TGTGCCAGCAGTACCAACAGGGTTCCGGGTTACACCTTC
clone_size: once; d_call: .; v_call: TRBV7-2; j_call: TRBJ1-5; cdr3_aa: CASSSNRASNQPQHF; cdr3_nt: TGTGCCAGCAGCTCGAACAGGGCTAGCAATCAGCCCCAGCATTTT
clone_size: .; d_call: .; v_call: TRBV7-9; j_call: TRBJ2-3; cdr3_aa: CASSLAPSGDTQYF; cdr3_nt: TGTGCCAGCAGCTTAGCGCCCTCGGGGGATACGCAGTATTTT
clone_size: few; d_call: TRBD2; v_call: TRBV6-5; j_call: TRBJ2-5; cdr3_aa: CASRPLRAGGETQYF; cdr3_nt: TGTGCCAGCAGACCCCTTCGGGCGGGGGGCGAGACCCAGTACTTC
clone_size: .; d_call: TRBD2; v_call: TRBV5-8; j_call: TRBJ2-1; cdr3_aa: CASSHKTSRGGRDEQFF; cdr3_nt: TGTGCCAGCAGCCATAAGACTAGTCGGGGGGGCCGGGATGAGCAGTTCTTC
clone_size: few; d_call: .; v_call: TRBV6-4; j_call: TRBJ1-5; cdr3_aa: CASTADRWSNQPQHF; cdr3_nt: TGTGCCAGCACTGCCGACAGGTGGAGCAATCAGCCCCAGCATTTT
clone_size: .; d_call: TRBD1; v_call: TRBV9; j_call: TRBJ2-4; cdr3_aa: CASSARQGNIQYF; cdr3_nt: TGTGCCAGCAGCGCCAGACAGGGAAACATTCAGTACTTC
clone_size: .; d_call: .; v_call: TRBV28; j_call: TRBJ1-2; cdr3_aa: CASAFQYGYTF; cdr3_nt: TGTGCCAGCGCGTTCCAATATGGCTACACCTTC
clone_size: .; d_call: .; v_call: TRBV7-9; j_call: TRBJ1-6; cdr3_aa: CASSKEDRWPPLHF; cdr3_nt: TGTGCCAGCAGCAAAGAAGACAGGTGGCCACCCCTCCACTTT
clone_size: .; d_call: .; v_call: TRBV7-9; j_call: TRBJ2-3; cdr3_aa: CASSLALAGQHTDTQYF; cdr3_nt: TGTGCCAGCAGCTTAGCTTTGGCGGGACAGCACACAGATACGCAGTATTTT
clone_size: once; d_call: TRBD1; v_call: TRBV12-3/TRBV12-4; j_call: TRBJ1-2; cdr3_aa: CASSLGTGAGYTF; cdr3_nt: TGTGCCAGCAGTTTAGGGACAGGGGCTGGCTACACCTTC
clone_size: .; d_call: .; v_call: TRBV24-1; j_call: TRBJ2-3; cdr3_aa: CATSDLRGSSTDTQYF; cdr3_nt: TGTGCCACCAGTGATTTGAGGGGATCTAGCACAGATACGCAGTATTTT
clone_size: few; d_call: TRBD1; v_call: TRBV5-1; j_call: TRBJ2-7; cdr3_aa: CASGTGGIGEQYF; cdr3_nt: TGCGCCAGTGGGACAGGGGGAATCGGCGAGCAGTACTTC
clone_size: .; d_call: TRBD2; v_call: TRBV6-4; j_call: TRBJ2-2; cdr3_aa: CASTHRRGVDTGELFF; cdr3_nt: TGTGCCAGCACCCACCGCCGGGGGGTTGACACCGGGGAGCTGTTTTTT
clone_size: .; d_call: TRBD1; v_call: TRBV15; j_call: TRBJ1-4; cdr3_aa: CATSARDRGLGNEKLFF; cdr3_nt: TGTGCCACCAGCGCCCGGGACAGGGGGCTCGGTAATGAAAAACTGTTTTTT